A single sample is the source of the 30 T cell receptor beta chains below, sequenced in a study of beta chain features in type 1 diabetes. Study findings and constraints: Type 1 diabetes patients showed a moderate but significant shortening of TCRB CDR3s in all four CD4+ subsets.

Since all of the isolated RNA was reverse transcribed, expressed TCRB transcripts were what got sequenced. Assay used: immunoSEQ multiplex PCR; TCRdb lists only in-frame clones, some missing. The table includes more than 250,000 clones, 14% to 15% detected once. For these receptors, no antigen is known. Sequenced sample: naive CD4+ T cells from blood. Receptors were obtained from a man between 18 and 35 years old with type 1 diabetes.

The chain recombines TRBV7-9 with TRBJ2-5, with TRBD1 matching over 11 bases. The CDR3 has 13 amino acids. V shed 5 bases, J shed 4 bases, and the junction held 0 bases outside the gene matches. Germline-derived CDR1 and CDR2 are SEHNR and FQNEAQ (reference sequence). In DNA form, the CDR3 reads TGTGCCAGCAGCGGGACAGGGGGAGAGACCCAGTACTTC. Its translation is CASSGTGGETQYF. Filled out from reference TRBV7-9 and TRBJ2-5, the complete variable domain reads DTGVSQNPRHKITKRGQNVTFRCDPISEHNRLYWYRQTLGQGPEFLTYFQNEAQLEKSRLLSDRFSAERPKGSFSTLEIQRTEQGDSAMYLCASSGTGGETQYFGPGTRLLVL.

The chain employs TRBV30 and TRBJ1-1; the D gene is possibly TRBD1 (5 bases). V shed 0 bases and J shed 3 bases, with 8 bases lying between them. This CDR3 has 13 residues. The germline V gene encodes CDR1 GTSNPN and CDR2 SVGIG (reference sequence). The DNA for the CDR3 is TGTGCCTGGAGTGTACAGGTGGACACTGAAGCTTTCTTT. Translation: CAWSVQVDTEAFF.

V usage is TRBV5-6 and J usage is TRBJ2-1, with 12 bases identical to TRBD2. CDR1 is SGHDT, CDR2 YYEEEE, per germline. The CDR3 length is 15 residues. Germline trimming cut 2 bases from V and 5 bases from J; bases unmatched to any gene: 2. CDR3 protein: CASSLGLAGHNEQFF. The CDR3 region has the DNA TGTGCCAGCAGCTTAGGACTAGCGGGGCACAATGAGCAGTTCTTC.

This clone was observed a handful of times. V usage is TRBV5-1 and J usage is TRBJ1-4; 9 positions match TRBD1. V lost 4 bases to trimming and J lost 5 bases; unmatched junction nucleotides: 9. The CDR3 is made up of 16 amino acids. The germline V gene has CDR1 SGHRS and CDR2 YFSETQ. The CDR3 is CASSDAGTGSNEKLFF. In DNA, the CDR3 is TGCGCCAGCAGCGACGCGGGGACAGGGAGCAATGAAAAACTGTTTTTT. The full variable domain, with the rest looked up from reference TRBV5-1 and TRBJ1-4, is KAGVTQTPRYLIKTRGQQVTLSCSPISGHRSVSWYQQTPGQGLQFLFEYFSETQRNKGNFPGRFSGRQFSNSRSEMNVSTLELGDSALYLCASSDAGTGSNEKLFFGSGTQLSVL.

The chain combines TRBV6-5 with TRBJ2-7; D is uncertain. Trimming shortened V by 0 bases and J by 7 bases, and 13 bases separated the two germline ends. The CDR3 is made up of 14 amino acids. Germline assignment: CDR1 MNHEY and CDR2 SVGAGI. The CDR3 loop is CASSYSTLSVEQYF. The CDR3 bases are TGTGCCAGCAGTTACTCGACACTTAGTGTGGAGCAGTACTTC.

This clone was seen only a few times. The chain combines TRBV6-6 with TRBJ2-7; D is perhaps TRBD2 (6 bases). Trimming removed 2 bases from V and 4 bases from J, with 12 bases in between. The CDR3 contains 14 residues. Germline lookup yields CDR1 MNHNY and CDR2 SVGAGI (reference sequence). In nucleotides, the CDR3 is TGTGCCAGCAGTTACAGGAGGGGTGTTTACGAGCAGTACTTC. It yields the protein CASSYRRGVYEQYF.

This clone was observed a handful of times. The V and J genes are TRBV5-6 and TRBJ2-7, with D tentatively TRBD2 (5 bases). Trimming left V 1 base short and J 7 bases short, with 15 bases between. In germline, CDR1 is SGHDT, CDR2 YYEEEE. The CDR3 sequence is 14 residues long. This CDR3 reads CASSLFEGRREQYF. DNA of the CDR3: TGTGCCAGCAGCTTGTTCGAGGGAAGGAGGGAGCAGTACTTC.

The chain carries TRBV5-1 and TRBJ2-1, with TRBD2 matching 15 bases. From germline, CDR1 is SGHRS and CDR2 YFSETQ. With 6 bases clipped from V and 3 bases from J, the junction kept 10 bases outside the gene matches. The CDR3 has 18 amino acids. CDR3: CASNGTSGRTSIYNEQFF. The CDR3 coding sequence is TGCGCCAGCAACGGGACTAGCGGGAGGACTTCAATCTACAATGAGCAGTTCTTC.

The gene calls are TRBV7-2 and TRBJ2-5, with TRBD1 matching 12 bases. J was trimmed by 5 bases and V by 4 bases; bases with no gene match: 11. The CDR3 runs 17 residues. CDR1 is SGHTA, CDR2 FQGNSA, per germline. In DNA, the CDR3 is TGTGCCAGCAGCTCACGGACGGGACAGGGGGCCCGGGAGACCCAGTACTTC. Its translation: CASSSRTGQGARETQYF.

V usage is TRBV15 and J usage is TRBJ1-6; 8 bases match TRBD1. The CDR3 is 15 residues long. CDR1 is LNHNV, CDR2 YYDKDF, per germline (reference sequence). V lost 0 bases, J lost 11 bases, and 6 bases stayed unmatched. Here the CDR3 reads CATSREGQGWAPLHF. In DNA form, the CDR3 reads TGTGCCACCAGCAGAGAAGGACAGGGCTGGGCACCCCTCCACTTT.

This clone appeared a few times. The V call is TRBV28, the J call TRBJ2-6; no clear D gene. The V end lost 5 bases, the J end lost 0 bases, and 5 bases lay between the germline ends. Germline CDR1 MDHEN, CDR2 SYDVKM. CDR3 length equals 14 residues. In DNA form, the CDR3 reads TGTGCCAGCAGTCCTCCCTCTGGGGCCAACGTCCTGACTTTC. Protein: CASSPPSGANVLTF.

This clone came up a few times. The junction differs from germline at one of its ends, possibly a read error. J is TRBJ2-5 and V is TRBV7-8; 10 bases match TRBD2. The germline gives CDR1 SGHVS, CDR2 FQNEAQ. The CDR3 is 15 amino acids. The CDR3 loop is CASSLAGTSVQTQYF. DNA of the CDR3: TGTGCCAGCAGCCTAGCCGGGACTAGCGTACAGACCCAGTACTTC.

This clone was seen more than once but under ten times. The chain recombines TRBV4-2 with TRBJ1-2, with TRBD1 matching 7 bases. J lost 7 bases, V lost 4 bases, and 9 bases had no gene match. Looked up from germline, CDR1 is LGHNA and CDR2 is YNFKEQ. The CDR3 has 14 amino acids. In DNA form, the CDR3 reads TGTGCCAGCAGCCCGACGACAGGGCCGGGTGGCTACACCTTC. It translates to CASSPTTGPGGYTF.

The chain has TRBV25-1 and TRBJ1-2, with 8 bases matching TRBD1. This CDR3 contains 13 residues. V shed 4 bases and J 7 bases; nucleotides not matched to a gene: 5. Germline loops: CDR1 MGHDK, CDR2 SYGVNS. The CDR3 coding sequence is TGTGCCAGCAGTGGCGGACAGGGTCGTGGCTACACCTTC. Translating it yields CASSGGQGRGYTF.

A remark on this clone: Given the absence of the conserved phenylalanine or tryptophan at the CDR3 end, a read error is likely. The limits of the CDR3 on the DNA are not certain, so only TCRdb's listed CDR3 is given. The chain carries TRBV3-1 (or the pseudogene TRBV3-2) and TRBJ1-5; the table's D call of TRBD1 was not tested on the DNA. In germline, CDR1 is LGHDT, CDR2 YNNKEL (reference sequence). The CDR3 is 8 residues long, counting both termini. The CDR3 protein is CASSPYGP.

A few counts support this clone. V gene TRBV2 combines with J gene TRBJ1-2; the match to TRBD1 covers 7 bases. Germline-derived CDR1 and CDR2 are SNHLY and FYNNEI. V lost 2 bases to trimming and J lost 7 bases; unmatched junction nucleotides: 10. CDR3 length equals 15 residues. The CDR3, as DNA: TGTGCCAGCAGTGAAAGGGGGACAGAAACCGGTGGCTACACCTTC. Its translation is CASSERGTETGGYTF.

The chain joins TRBV7-2 to TRBJ2-7; D is perhaps TRBD2 (6 bases). This CDR3 region has 14 residues. CDR1 is SGHTA and CDR2 is FQGNSA in the germline V gene. Between the trimmed V and J ends, which lost 4 bases and 2 bases, there was a span of 12 bases. CDR3 region: CASSYRLVAYEQYF. In DNA, the CDR3 is TGTGCCAGCAGCTATCGACTAGTTGCCTACGAGCAGTACTTC.

This clone was seen more than once but under ten times. This rearrangement joins TRBV18 to TRBJ2-2; 7 nucleotides match TRBD1. Per germline, CDR1 KGHSH and CDR2 LQKENI. J lost 3 bases, V lost 0 bases, and 4 bases had no gene match. CDR3 length: 16 amino acids. CDR3 DNA sequence: TGTGCCAGCTCACCACCCTCAGGGGGAGACACCGGGGAGCTGTTTTTT. Its translation: CASSPPSGGDTGELFF.

This clone has only a few counts. The chain links TRBV5-1 to TRBJ2-7; D is perhaps TRBD1 (5 bases). Trimming cost V 7 bases and J 0 bases, with 17 bases left between them. The CDR3 totals 15 residues. Looked up from germline, CDR1 is SGHRS and CDR2 is YFSETQ. The CDR3 reads CASHQLDSTSYEQYF. CDR3 coding DNA: TGCGCCAGCCACCAACTCGACAGTACCTCCTACGAGCAGTACTTC. Full variable domain (rest looked up from reference TRBV5-1 and TRBJ2-7): KAGVTQTPRYLIKTRGQQVTLSCSPISGHRSVSWYQQTPGQGLQFLFEYFSETQRNKGNFPGRFSGRQFSNSRSEMNVSTLELGDSALYLCASHQLDSTSYEQYFGPGTRLTVT.

This clone occurred a few times. V and J are TRBV5-1 and TRBJ1-2, with TRBD1 matching 8 bases. The CDR3 extends over 13 amino acids. Per germline, CDR1 SGHRS and CDR2 YFSETQ. The V and J ends lost 0 bases and 10 bases, in that order; junction bases with no gene match: 5. In nucleotides, the CDR3 is TGCGCCAGCAGCTTGGATCGGACAGGGAACTACACCTTC. This codes for CASSLDRTGNYTF.

The chain has TRBV10-3 and TRBJ2-5, with no clear D. Germline loops: CDR1 ENHRY, CDR2 SYGVKD. V was clipped by 11 bases and J by 5 bases, with 18 bases between them. The CDR3 consists of 13 residues. The CDR3 nucleotides read TGTGCCGGGTCTCGGAGCATGGAGGAGACCCAGTACTTC. This encodes CAGSRSMEETQYF.

This clone has a handful of counts. J is TRBJ1-2 and V is TRBV14; 8 bases agree with TRBD1. The J segment lost 4 bases and the V segment lost 0 bases, leaving 4 bases of the junction unmatched. Germline loops: CDR1 SGHDN, CDR2 FVKESK. CDR3 length: 15 residues. The CDR3 bases are TGTGCCAGCAGCCAAGAACCAGACAGGGGCTATGGCTACACCTTC. As protein: CASSQEPDRGYGYTF.

The chain employs TRBV5-1 and TRBJ2-3, with D possibly matching TRBD2 (6 bases). CDR3 size: 14 residues. V shed 5 bases and J shed 9 bases, with 19 bases lying between them. The germline CDR1 and CDR2 sequences are SGHRS and YFSETQ. Written as DNA, the CDR3 is TGCGCCAGCAGTCCGCGGGATCCACAGATAACGCAGTATTTT. It yields the protein CASSPRDPQITQYF.

This clone was seen more than once but under ten times. The chain carries TRBV2 and TRBJ2-1; D remains ambiguous. The CDR3 runs 12 residues. V lost 5 bases and J lost 4, with 6 bases in between. CDR1 is SNHLY and CDR2 is FYNNEI in the germline V gene. The CDR3 nucleotides are TGTGCCAGCAGTTCAGATTACAATGAGCAGTTCTTC. It encodes CASSSDYNEQFF.

This clone was observed a few times. V and J are TRBV5-4 and TRBJ2-2, with D tentatively TRBD1 (6 bases). The CDR3 extends over 14 amino acids. The V end was cut by 4 bases, the J end by 4 bases, with 11 bases between. In germline, CDR1 is SGHNT, CDR2 YYREEE (reference sequence). The CDR3 sequence is CASSGGQPTGELFF. CDR3 sequence (DNA): TGTGCCAGCAGCGGAGGACAGCCCACCGGGGAGCTGTTTTTT.

This clone was detected only a few times. This chain uses TRBV5-1 with TRBJ2-5, with 9 bases fitting TRBD1. The CDR3 runs 14 residues. Losses at the gene ends were 3 bases for V and 4 bases for J; bases not matched to a gene: 4. Germline loops: CDR1 SGHRS, CDR2 YFSETQ. CDR3 region: CASSSTGGPETQYF. The DNA of the CDR3 is TGCGCCAGCAGCTCTACAGGGGGCCCAGAGACCCAGTACTTC.

The J gene is TRBJ2-1, the V gene TRBV7-2; 13 bases align to TRBD2. V shed 5 bases and J 3 bases; nucleotides not matched to a gene: 7. This CDR3 is built from 17 residues. Per the germline V gene, CDR1 is SGHTA and CDR2 is FQGNSA. For the CDR3, the DNA is TGTGCCAGCAGCCCGAGGACTAGCGGGAGAGACTACAATGAGCAGTTCTTC. Protein product: CASSPRTSGRDYNEQFF.

The V call is TRBV27, the J call TRBJ2-7; 10 bases fit TRBD1. With 1 base clipped from V and 5 bases from J, the junction kept 11 bases outside the gene matches. CDR1 is MNHEY, CDR2 SMNVEV, per germline (reference sequence). This CDR3 has 17 residues. CDR3 residues: CASSLFLGQGFINEQYF. The CDR3 DNA is TGTGCCAGCAGTTTATTCCTGGGACAGGGGTTTATCAACGAGCAGTACTTC.

This clone was counted between two and nine times. This chain joins TRBV21-1 and TRBJ2-7; the table gives TRBD2 as D, unverified against the DNA. TRBV21-1 constitutes a pseudogene. The CDR3 length is 14 residues. In DNA, the CDR3 is TGTGCCAGCAGCATCCCTACTGGAGACTACGAGCAGTACTTC. Its protein product is CASSIPTGDYEQYF.

This clone was observed a handful of times. The chain has TRBV30 and TRBJ1-1; unclear D gene. CDR1 and CDR2 from the germline V gene are GTSNPN and SVGIG (reference sequence). V gave up 5 bases and J gave up 1 base, with 11 bases separating them. There are 13 residues in the CDR3. The CDR3 region is CAWGRQSNTEAFF. The CDR3 DNA is TGTGCCTGGGGGCGACAATCGAACACTGAAGCTTTCTTT.